Here is one TCR beta chain with its context. Its antigen is not identified. These data come from a study of vaccination and CD4 T cells after COVID-19. Study details: Across the group, participants received two doses of either BNT162b2 or mRNA-1273 vaccine.

The Oncomine TCR Beta short-read assay was applied to DNA of cultured CD4+ T cells. The template was genomic DNA from cultured CD4+ T cells. Each CDR3 protein gets one entry after TCRdb re-called the PCR reads with MiXCR. The data hold roughly 17,000 distinct CDR3 sequences, with approximately 45% observed a single time. This sample's treatment: approximately 11-day PBMC culture with coronavirus spike peptide pools or control peptides (ViraFEST assay). ViraFEST sequenced TCRs after peptide-pool expansion of antigen-specific T cells. The specimen was CD4+ T cells from blood, cultured in vitro, collected before SARS-CoV-2 vaccination. The TCR sequence derives from a human donor who had recovered from COVID-19.

The CDR3 region is CASRRARGDPAFF. CDR3 nucleotide sequence: TGTGCCAGCAGAAGGGCCAGGGGCGATCCAGCTTTCTTT. The genes are TRBV6-2 or TRBV6-3 and TRBJ1-1, with a weak D call TRBD1 (6 bases). V was pared by 6 bases and J by 10 bases, with 18 bases between. Germline V gene lookup returns CDR1 MNHEY and CDR2 SVGEGT. CDR3 length: 13 amino acids.